Listed below are T cell receptor beta chains from one sample, sequenced in a study of blood T cell repertoires in COVID-19. This table comes from immunoSEQ multiplex PCR, and its TCRdb copy is limited to in-frame clones, with some not included. The data contain approximately 180,000 clones, about 79% of them singletons. Sequences were obtained from PBMCs or T cells enriched from blood (not recorded which). Source of these receptors: a middle-aged man who had recovered from COVID-19. The CDR3 runs from the conserved cysteine through the conserved F or W. Each record gives: V gene, CDR3 protein.

v_gene: TRBV5-5; CDR3aa: CASSPLGGVGNSPLHF
v_gene: TRBV15; CDR3aa: CATSSEYYPTGELFF
v_gene: TRBV9; CDR3aa: CASSPLQGTAGEQYF
v_gene: TRBV4-1; CDR3aa: CASSQDGREGSPLHF
v_gene: TRBV27; CDR3aa: CASSPGAGRTTEAFF
v_gene: TRBV10-2; CDR3aa: CASSDWGRGNTIYF
v_gene: TRBV6-5; CDR3aa: CATNGWGGIYGYTF
v_gene: TRBV19; CDR3aa: CASSMSRSSYNSPLHF
v_gene: TRBV6-5; CDR3aa: CASSTRTGVSPLHF
v_gene: TRBV24-1; CDR3aa: CATSDSRGSTGELFF
v_gene: TRBV7-8; CDR3aa: CASSLAGLISYNSPLHF
v_gene: TRBV24-1; CDR3aa: CATSEPTGVGTNEKLFF
v_gene: TRBV29-1; CDR3aa: CSVDVRTQVGYTF
v_gene: TRBV2; CDR3aa: CASSRTSTDTQYF
v_gene: TRBV1; CDR3aa: CTSSQDLYINEKLFF
v_gene: TRBV3-1/TRBV3-2; CDR3aa: CASSQQTGGYGYTF
v_gene: TRBV6-6; CDR3aa: CASSRTGTGSNEQFF
v_gene: TRBV29-1; CDR3aa: CSVGQGADYGYTF
v_gene: TRBV7-2; CDR3aa: CASSSHFSGGRFPDTQYF
v_gene: TRBV3-1/TRBV3-2; CDR3aa: CASSQTGGGMDSPLHF
v_gene: TRBV18; CDR3aa: CASSPQGKSNTEAFF
v_gene: TRBV6-5; CDR3aa: CATDTGGVFQPQHF
v_gene: TRBV6-4; CDR3aa: CASSDFSGSETQYF
v_gene: TRBV3-1/TRBV3-2; CDR3aa: CASSQVVGSSYGYTF
v_gene: TRBV6-5; CDR3aa: CATRQSSGNTIYF
v_gene: TRBV3-1/TRBV3-2; CDR3aa: CASSPRQFHYEQYF
v_gene: TRBV10-3; CDR3aa: CAVKPTGINTEAFF
v_gene: TRBV5-4; CDR3aa: CASSLARGGRAYNEQFF
v_gene: TRBV6-4; CDR3aa: CASSETGANSPLHF
v_gene: TRBV7-9; CDR3aa: CASSSRGYEQYF
v_gene: TRBV28; CDR3aa: CASSFRGGRPDTQYF
v_gene: TRBV28; CDR3aa: CASSRLRDRGRNEQFF
v_gene: TRBV2; CDR3aa: CASSPQGYEQYF